This TCR beta chain was profiled in a study of beta chain features in type 1 diabetes. A CD45RO/CCR7/CD25/CD127/CD95/CD27 panel sorted naive, central memory, regulatory and stem cell-like memory CD4+ cells. Sorted populations all had greater than 95% purity. The CDR3 has 15 residues. With V trimmed by 3 bases and J by 6 bases, 6 bases remained unmatched. From germline, CDR1 is MNHEY and CDR2 SMNVEV (reference sequence). Findings and limits, study-wide: In the patient group, naive, central memory and Treg TCRB repertoires seemed more alike than in the healthy donor group.

This clone was detected only a few times. Its specificity is not known. Expressed TCRB transcripts were sequenced because the entire RNA isolate underwent reverse transcription. Sequencing used immunoSEQ multiplex PCR; TCRdb keeps in-frame clones, though not all of them. The data hold around 500,000 clones, with approximately 10% observed a single time. This sequence originates from a woman younger than 30 in good health. Material for sequencing was naive CD4+ T cells from blood. The rearrangement joins TRBV27 to TRBJ2-5, with 11 bases lining up with TRBD2. CDR3 protein: CASSFLAGGLQTQYF. The CDR3 DNA is TGTGCCAGCAGTTTTCTAGCGGGGGGCCTGCAGACCCAGTACTTC.